There are a few counts of the clone carrying this T cell receptor (beta chain). This sample was taken from a study of human T cells and chemical hapten exposure. Overall study: After 6 days, upper back 0.01% DPC patch tests were scored.

Time point in this sample: pre-sensitization, week 0. The treatment: therapeutic diphenylcyclopropenone sensitization with weekly scalp DPC. The study's library attached unique molecular identifiers to single cDNA molecules. MiXCR, run by TCRdb on the RACE reads, gives a single entry per CDR3 protein. The table shows 300,000 to 450,000 distinct CDR3 sequences, with 4.5% to 5.5% occurring only once. The CDR3 loop spans 13 amino acids. Deletions cut 3 bases from V and 4 bases from J, with 12 bases between. Germline lookup yields CDR1 DFQATT and CDR2 SNEGSKA (reference sequence). The chain uses TRBV20-1 and TRBJ1-1; possibly TRBD1 for D (6 bases). This receptor was identified in a woman in her 50s with alopecia areata. Some clones in this sample may be carry-over from other donors' samples. Sequenced here: whole blood, sampled in connection with sensitization to the hapten diphenylcyclopropenone (DPC). The CDR3 region is CSASTGWGTEAFF. CDR3 nucleotide sequence: TGCAGTGCTAGTACAGGGTGGGGCACTGAAGCTTTCTTT.